The clone carrying this T cell receptor beta chain was detected once. The CDR3 length is 15 residues. Looked up from germline, CDR1 is KGHSH and CDR2 is LQKENI. V dropped 3 bases and J dropped 6; count of bases not matched to a gene: 7. The entry originates in a study of T cell clones after liver transplantation. The overall study: Samples came from ITN030ST, which attempted immunosuppression withdrawal within 2 years of liver transplantation. Until 12-24 months post-transplant, subjects got standard immunosuppression and no induction. Timepoints were pre-transplant, pre-withdrawal, and after withdrawal was completed or failed.

The data were produced by immunoSEQ multiplex PCR, yet TCRdb's version contains in-frame clones alone and is incomplete. The sample shows around 110,000 clones, approximately 90% of them seen only once. J is TRBJ1-5 and V is TRBV18; 8 bases are a match to TRBD1. The TCR originated in a human patient who received a liver transplant. Some of the T cells may derive from the graft donor. The starting material was CD4+ T cells from blood, obtained 12 months after liver transplant. Here the CDR3 DNA reads TGTGCCAGCTCACCTCAGGGGGCAGGGGGTCAGCCCCAGCATTTT. Translated, it gives CASSPQGAGGQPQHF. Looking up the rest from reference TRBV18 and TRBJ1-5 gives the full variable domain: NAGVMQNPRHLVRRRGQEARLRCSPMKGHSHVYWYRQLPEEGLKFMVYLQKENIIDESGMPKERFSAEFPKEGPSILRIQQVVRGDSAAYFCASSPQGAGGQPQHFGDGTRLSIL.